This T cell receptor (beta chain) was profiled in a study of T cells in Graves' hyperthyroidism and ophthalmopathy. Study results and caveats: Ophthalmopathy got predicted by the model a median roughly six months before its onset.

This clonotype turned up a few times. What it recognizes is unknown. From RNA transcripts, TCR beta CDR3 regions were amplified. First-round RT-PCR of the TCR CDR3 relied on the HTBI primer set. TCRdb re-called the multiplex PCR reads through MiXCR, storing one row per CDR3 protein. Of about 840,000 distinct CDR3 sequences listed, around 38% are singletons. Trimming took off 1 base at V and 6 bases at J, with 12 bases between the two ends. In germline, CDR1 is LNHNV, CDR2 YYDKDF (reference sequence). This CDR3 is 15 amino acids long. The hyperthyroidism was newly diagnosed and had lasted under 2 months; the patients were aged 18 to 65. Exclusions: uncontrolled infection, other autoimmune disease, pregnancy, lactation. Clinical symptoms, serum thyroxine, TRAb, thyroid ultrasound and orbital computed tomography established diagnosis.

The TCR comes from a man aged 18 to 30 with Graves' hyperthyroidism. Sequenced sample: blood. V is TRBV15 and J is TRBJ2-2, with D perhaps matching TRBD2 (5 bases). The CDR3 loop reads CATSRARLGAGELFF. As DNA, the CDR3 is TGTGCCACCAGCAGAGCGCGGCTGGGAGCCGGGGAGCTGTTTTTT.